This is a list of T cell receptor beta chains from one sample in a study of T cells in Graves' hyperthyroidism and ophthalmopathy. TCRdb redid the calling of the multiplex PCR reads with MiXCR, one entry per CDR3 protein. The profile shows 660,000 or so distinct CDR3 sequences, around 20% of them singletons. Sequencing was carried out using blood. The receptors here all came from a man aged 25 to 40 with Graves' ophthalmopathy. Each CDR3 is given with its conserved first and last residue. D genes are given only for firm matches. Where a row states a size, it is once, few, many or the class of an expanded clone; other rows omit it.

V gene	J gene	clone size	CDR3 length	D gene	CDR3 DNA	CDR3 protein
TRBV24-1	TRBJ2-1	few	15	-	TGTGCCACCAGTGATTTCCGGGAGAGGTACAATGAGCAGTTCTTC	CATSDFRERYNEQFF
TRBV7-2	TRBJ2-7	many	14	TRBD1	TGTGCCAGCAGCTTATCCGAGGGGGCCGGCGAGCAGTACTTC	CASSLSEGAGEQYF
TRBV7-2	TRBJ2-1	few	16	TRBD2	TGTGCCAGCAGCTTAGGTCCTGGCGGGAGGGCCATTGAGCAGTTCTTC	CASSLGPGGRAIEQFF
TRBV28	TRBJ1-1	many	12	-	TGTGCCAGCATGGAGGTCGGCACTGAAGCTTTCTTT	CASMEVGTEAFF
TRBV7-2	TRBJ2-2	few	16	TRBD1	TGTGCCAGCAGCCCTAGGACAGGGCAGAACACCGGGGAGCTGTTTTTT	CASSPRTGQNTGELFF
TRBV4-1	TRBJ2-7	-	15	-	TGCGCCAGCAGCCAAGCCTCTTGGAACTCCTACGAGCAGTACTTC	CASSQASWNSYEQYF
TRBV27	TRBJ2-7	-	14	-	TGTGCCAGCAGTTTTTCGGCACCTGACTACGAGCAGTACTTC	CASSFSAPDYEQYF
TRBV5-1	TRBJ2-3	-	15	-	TGCGCCAGCAGCCTGGCAGGGAAGCACACAGATACGCAGTATTTT	CASSLAGKHTDTQYF
TRBV20-1	TRBJ2-1	few	15	TRBD2	TGCAGTGCCTCACTAGCGGGAGGGGGGTACAATGAGCAGTTCTTC	CSASLAGGGYNEQFF
TRBV6-5	TRBJ2-2	few	16	TRBD1	TGTGCCAGCAGTTACTCCGGGACAGGTGGACCCGGGGAGCTGTTTTTT	CASSYSGTGGPGELFF
TRBV3-1	TRBJ2-1	-	16	TRBD2	TGTGCCAGCAGCCCAATACCAAGCGGGAGTTTGCATGAGCAGTTCTTC	CASSPIPSGSLHEQFF
TRBV11-2	TRBJ2-5	-	15	-	TGTGCCAGCAGCTTAGATCAGGGCTCGCAAGAGACCCAGTACTTC	CASSLDQGSQETQYF
TRBV30	TRBJ1-1	few	11	-	TGTGCCTGTCAGTTGAACACTGAAGCTTTCTTT	CACQLNTEAFF
TRBV9	TRBJ2-2	-	16	TRBD1	TGTGCCAGCAGCGATAGGGGGCCGTCGCGGACCGGGGAGCTGTTTTTT	CASSDRGPSRTGELFF
TRBV20-1	TRBJ2-2	-	11	-	TGCAGTGTTCCAGACACCGGGGAGCTGTTTTTT	CSVPDTGELFF
TRBV5-5	TRBJ2-1	few	17	TRBD2	TGTGCCAGCAGCCCCACCCTAGCGGGAGGGCCAAGAAATGAGCAGTTCTTC	CASSPTLAGGPRNEQFF
TRBV28	TRBJ2-3	many	14	-	TGTGCCAGCTCCGAGGAGACTAGCACAGATACGCAGTATTTT	CASSEETSTDTQYF
TRBV7-2	TRBJ1-1	-	15	-	TGTGCCAGCAGCCCCCCCCCTAGGGGAAGTAGTGAAGCTTTCTTT	CASSPPPRGSSEAFF
TRBV5-5	TRBJ1-4	-	16	TRBD1	TGTGCCAGCAGCTCGGGAGGGGACAGATCGAATGAAAAACTGTTTTTT	CASSSGGDRSNEKLFF
TRBV30	TRBJ2-2	-	15	TRBD2	TGTGCCTGGAGTGTGGTCGGGAGGAGAACCGGGGAGCTGTTTTTT	CAWSVVGRRTGELFF
TRBV14	TRBJ2-1	-	16	TRBD2	TGTGCCAGCAGCTCGTCCGGGACTAACTCCTACAATGAGCAGTTCTTC	CASSSSGTNSYNEQFF
TRBV2	TRBJ2-4	-	15	-	TGTGCCAGCAGAGCGGCCCGCCTAGCCAAAAACATTCAGTACTTC	CASRAARLAKNIQYF
TRBV29-1	TRBJ1-4	few	13	TRBD1	TGCAGCGTTGAAGATGGGACAGATAGGAAACTGTTTTTT	CSVEDGTDRKLFF
TRBV28	TRBJ1-5	many	13	-	TGTGCCAGCAGTTCGGAGGGTAGTCAGCCCCAGCATTTT	CASSSEGSQPQHF
TRBV2	TRBJ2-5	-	12	-	TGTGCCAGCACCGATAGGCGGGAGACCCAGTACTTC	CASTDRRETQYF
TRBV20-1	TRBJ2-5	many	12	-	TGCAGTGCTAGAGATCTTCAAGAGACCCAGTACTTC	CSARDLQETQYF
TRBV20-1	TRBJ2-1	few	14	TRBD2	TGCAGTGCTAGAGATCCACTAGCGGTGGCTGGGGAGTTCTTC	CSARDPLAVAGEFF
TRBV12-3/TRBV12-4	TRBJ2-7	few	14	TRBD1	TGTGCCAGCAGTTCACACTGGACAGGGGTTGAGCAGTACTTC	CASSSHWTGVEQYF
TRBV4-3	TRBJ2-3	few	20	TRBD2	TGCGCCAGCAGCCAAGTCTCACTAGCGGGTGGGTCTACCAGCACAGATACGCAGTATTTT	CASSQVSLAGGSTSTDTQYF
TRBV19	TRBJ2-7	few	13	TRBD1	TGTGCCAGTAGTATAGCGGACAGGAGCGAGCAGTACTTC	CASSIADRSEQYF
TRBV5-4	TRBJ2-2	few	16	TRBD2	TGTGCCAGCAGCTTAATAGCGGGAGGTGTCGCCGGGGAGCTGTTTTTT	CASSLIAGGVAGELFF
TRBV13	TRBJ1-2	-	16	-	TGTGCCAGCAGTCGGGAAGCAGGAACTACTAACTATGGCTACACCTTC	CASSREAGTTNYGYTF
TRBV7-6	TRBJ1-3	-	13	-	TGTGCCAGCAGTCGGGACCAAGCGGACACCATATATTTT	CASSRDQADTIYF
TRBV12-3/TRBV12-4	TRBJ2-4	-	14	TRBD1	TGTGCCAGCAGCAGGACAGGGCACGAAAACATTCAGTACTTC	CASSRTGHENIQYF
TRBV20-1	TRBJ2-7	-	14	-	TGCAGTGCTTTCTCTCGAACCAGCTCCTACGAGCAGTACTTC	CSAFSRTSSYEQYF
TRBV20-1	TRBJ2-1	many	15	-	TGCAGTGCTAGTATCGGTTCGAGCTCCTACAATGAGCAGTTCTTC	CSASIGSSSYNEQFF
TRBV5-1	TRBJ1-2	many	17	TRBD1	TGCGCCAGCAGCTTGGCCTCGGGACAGGGGGCCCGTATCGGCTACACCTTC	CASSLASGQGARIGYTF
TRBV2	TRBJ1-4	few	15	-	TGTGCCAGCAGTGAAAGGGCCGCAACTAATGAAAAACTGTTTTTT	CASSERAATNEKLFF
TRBV27	TRBJ2-2	-	17	TRBD2	TGTGCCAGCAGTTATTCTAGCGGGAGGGCCGGCACCGGGGAGCTGTTTTTT	CASSYSSGRAGTGELFF
TRBV9	TRBJ2-5	-	15	-	TGTGCCAGCAGCGCAACTGCCGGCGGCCAAGAGACCCAGTACTTC	CASSATAGGQETQYF
TRBV28	TRBJ1-5	many	12	-	TGTGCCAGCGGTGTGGGCAATCAGCCCCAGCATTTT	CASGVGNQPQHF
TRBV11-2	TRBJ2-7	-	15	TRBD2	TGTGCCAGCAGCTTAGGGGCAGCGGGAGAGTGGGAGCAGTACTTC	CASSLGAAGEWEQYF
TRBV4-1	TRBJ2-7	-	15	TRBD2	TGCGCCAGCAGCACCACGTCGCGGGAGGCCCGGGAGCAGTACTTC	CASSTTSREAREQYF
TRBV6-2/TRBV6-3	TRBJ2-1	few	17	-	TGTGCCAGCAGTTACCCGAGGTCGGCAGGGAACTACAATGAGCAGTTCTTC	CASSYPRSAGNYNEQFF
TRBV20-1	TRBJ1-2	few	11	-	TGCAGTGCAGGGGGGGCGCGGGGCTACACCTTC	CSAGGARGYTF
TRBV28	TRBJ1-2	many	13	TRBD1	TGTGCCAGCAAACAGGGGACCCACTATGGCTACACCTTC	CASKQGTHYGYTF
TRBV9	TRBJ1-6	few	16	-	TGTGCCAGCAGCGGGGGGAGGGACACCTATAATTCACCCCTCCACTTT	CASSGGRDTYNSPLHF
TRBV20-1	TRBJ2-3	-	15	TRBD2	TGCAGTGCTAGGAGTTCTAGCGGGGCAACAGATACGCAGTATTTT	CSARSSSGATDTQYF
TRBV2	TRBJ2-2	many	15	TRBD2	TGTGCCAGCAGTGAAGGCATCGGGAGGACCGGGGAGCTGTTTTTT	CASSEGIGRTGELFF
TRBV28	TRBJ2-2	-	15	-	TGTGCCAGCACGACCCCGGGCCGGAACACCGGGGAGCTGTTTTTT	CASTTPGRNTGELFF
TRBV29-1	TRBJ1-1	few	17	TRBD1	TGCAGCGTTGAAGTTAGGGGACAGGGAACTTCGAACACTGAAGCTTTCTTT	CSVEVRGQGTSNTEAFF
TRBV30	TRBJ1-1	-	13	TRBD1	TGTGCCGGCCGGGACAGGATAGCCACTGAAGCTTTCTTT	CAGRDRIATEAFF
TRBV10-3	TRBJ2-3	few	16	TRBD2	TGTGCCATCAGTGGGACTAGCGGGAGCTACCCAGATACGCAGTATTTT	CAISGTSGSYPDTQYF
TRBV4-3	TRBJ2-2	few	15	TRBD2	TGCGCCAGCAGATTAGGGACTAGCTACCCCGGGGAGCTGTTTTTT	CASRLGTSYPGELFF
TRBV30	TRBJ2-2	-	15	-	TGTGCCTGCCCGGGGCGGGGTCTGAACACCGGGGAGCTGTTTTTT	CACPGRGLNTGELFF
TRBV19	TRBJ2-1	-	15	TRBD2	TGTGCCAGTAGTATAGGCCTAGCGGGAGACAATGAGCAGTTCTTC	CASSIGLAGDNEQFF
TRBV7-8	TRBJ2-5	few	15	-	TGTGCCAGCAGCTTATACGGTGGTAGCTCAGAGACCCAGTACTTC	CASSLYGGSSETQYF
TRBV5-1	TRBJ2-3	many	15	-	TGCGCCAGCAGCGCCGGGAGAGGGGGGTCAGATACGCAGTATTTT	CASSAGRGGSDTQYF
TRBV2	TRBJ2-1	many	14	TRBD2	TGTGCCAGCAGTGAAACTAGCGGGAGGTATGAGCAGTTCTTC	CASSETSGRYEQFF